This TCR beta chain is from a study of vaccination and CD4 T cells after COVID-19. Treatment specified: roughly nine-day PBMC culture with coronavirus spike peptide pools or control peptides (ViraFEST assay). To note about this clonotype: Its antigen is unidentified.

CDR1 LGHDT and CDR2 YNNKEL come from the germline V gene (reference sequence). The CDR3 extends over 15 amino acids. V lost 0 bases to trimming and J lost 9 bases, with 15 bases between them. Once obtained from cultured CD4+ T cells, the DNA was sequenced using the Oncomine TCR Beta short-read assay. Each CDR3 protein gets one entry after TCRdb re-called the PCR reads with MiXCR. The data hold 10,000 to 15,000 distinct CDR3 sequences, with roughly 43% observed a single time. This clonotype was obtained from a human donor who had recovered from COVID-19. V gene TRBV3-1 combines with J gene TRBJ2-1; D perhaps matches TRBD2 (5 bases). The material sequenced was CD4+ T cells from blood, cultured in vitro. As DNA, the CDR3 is TGTGCCAGCAGCCAAGAATCTCGCGGGTGGGTTGAGCAGTTCTTC. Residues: CASSQESRGWVEQFF.